This TCR beta chain was sequenced during a study of T cell repertoires in cytomegalovirus infection. Overall study: CMV infection plus the matching HLA type was flagged by public TCR beta signatures.

MiXCR, run by TCRdb on the reads, gives a single entry per CDR3 protein. The sample has roughly 700,000 distinct CDR3 sequences, around 35% seen once. Germline V gene sequence: CDR1 SGHVS, CDR2 FNYEAQ. The CDR3 is 13 residues long. V lost 1 base and J 6 bases, leaving 7 bases between the germline ends. This clonotype was recorded at least ten times. Its antigen is undetermined. Study results and limitations: HLA-C-restricted TCR beta clonotypes specific for CMV led the ex vivo response.

The rearrangement links TRBV7-6 to TRBJ2-1, with D hard to call. This sample comprised cultured PBMCs, obtained from culture after CMV antigen stimulation. This sequence was found in a human donor in good health (CMV status not recorded). Some clones in this sample may be carry-over from other donors' samples. This chain's CDR3 is CASSLGTINEQFF. DNA for the CDR3: TGTGCCAGCAGCTTAGGGACGATCAATGAGCAGTTCTTC. Full variable domain (remainder filled in from reference TRBV7-6 and TRBJ2-1): GAGVSQSPRYKVTKRGQDVALRCDPISGHVSLYWYRQALGQGPEFLTYFNYEAQQDKSGLPNDRFSAERPEGSISTLTIQRTEQRDSAMYRCASSLGTINEQFFGPGTRLTVL.